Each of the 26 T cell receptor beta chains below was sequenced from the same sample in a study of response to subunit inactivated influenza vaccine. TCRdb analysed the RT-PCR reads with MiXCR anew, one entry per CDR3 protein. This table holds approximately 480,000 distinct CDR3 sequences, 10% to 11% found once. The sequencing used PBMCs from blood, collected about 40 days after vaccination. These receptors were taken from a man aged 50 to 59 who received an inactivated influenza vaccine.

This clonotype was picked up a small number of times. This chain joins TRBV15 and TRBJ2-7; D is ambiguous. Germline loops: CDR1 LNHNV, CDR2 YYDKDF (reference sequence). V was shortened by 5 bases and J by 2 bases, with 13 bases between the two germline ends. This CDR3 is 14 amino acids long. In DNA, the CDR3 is TGTGCCACCAGCGACGGATCTGTGCCCTACGAGCAGTACTTC. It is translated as CATSDGSVPYEQYF.

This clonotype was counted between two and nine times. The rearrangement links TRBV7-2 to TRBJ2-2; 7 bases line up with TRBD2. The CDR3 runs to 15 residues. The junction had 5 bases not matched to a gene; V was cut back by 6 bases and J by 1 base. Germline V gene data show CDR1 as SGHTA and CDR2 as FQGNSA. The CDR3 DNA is TGTGCCAGCAGGAAAGAGCGGGAGAACACCGGGGAGCTGTTTTTT. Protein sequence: CASRKERENTGELFF.

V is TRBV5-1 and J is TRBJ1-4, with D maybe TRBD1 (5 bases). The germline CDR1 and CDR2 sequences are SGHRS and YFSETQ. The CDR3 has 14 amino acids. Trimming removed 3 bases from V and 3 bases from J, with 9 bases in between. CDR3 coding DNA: TGCGCCAGCAGCTCGGGGCAAGCTAATGAAAAACTGTTTTTT. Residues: CASSSGQANEKLFF.

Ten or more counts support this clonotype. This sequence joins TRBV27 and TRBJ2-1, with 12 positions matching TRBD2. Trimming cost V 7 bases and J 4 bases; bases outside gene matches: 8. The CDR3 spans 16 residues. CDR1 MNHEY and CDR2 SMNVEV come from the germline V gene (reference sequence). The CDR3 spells CASTPTSGGPYNEQFF. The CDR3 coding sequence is TGTGCCAGCACCCCTACTAGCGGGGGGCCATACAATGAGCAGTTCTTC.

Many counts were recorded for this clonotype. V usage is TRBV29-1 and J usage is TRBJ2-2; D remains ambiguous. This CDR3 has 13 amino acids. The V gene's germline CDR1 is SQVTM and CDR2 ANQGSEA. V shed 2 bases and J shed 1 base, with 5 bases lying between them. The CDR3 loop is CSVELENTGELFF. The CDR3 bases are TGCAGCGTTGAACTAGAGAACACCGGGGAGCTGTTTTTT.

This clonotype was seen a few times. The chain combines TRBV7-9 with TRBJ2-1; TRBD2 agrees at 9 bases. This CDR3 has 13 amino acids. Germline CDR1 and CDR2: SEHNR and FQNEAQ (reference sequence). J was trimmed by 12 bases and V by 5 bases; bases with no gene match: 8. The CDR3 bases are TGTGCCAGCAGCCCAGAGGTTAGCGGGAGGCAGTTCTTC. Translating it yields CASSPEVSGRQFF.

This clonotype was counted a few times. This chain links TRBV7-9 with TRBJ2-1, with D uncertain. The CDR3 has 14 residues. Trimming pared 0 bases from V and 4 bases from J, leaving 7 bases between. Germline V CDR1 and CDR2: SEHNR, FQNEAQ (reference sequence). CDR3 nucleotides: TGTGCCAGCAGCTTAGCTTTAGAGTACAATGAGCAGTTCTTC. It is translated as CASSLALEYNEQFF.

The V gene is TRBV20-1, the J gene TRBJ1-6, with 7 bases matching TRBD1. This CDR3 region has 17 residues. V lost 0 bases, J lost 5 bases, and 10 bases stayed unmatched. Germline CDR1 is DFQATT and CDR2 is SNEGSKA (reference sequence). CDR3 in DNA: TGCAGTGCTAGAGATTTCGAGGGGGCCATCGATAATTCACCCCTCCACTTT. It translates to CSARDFEGAIDNSPLHF.

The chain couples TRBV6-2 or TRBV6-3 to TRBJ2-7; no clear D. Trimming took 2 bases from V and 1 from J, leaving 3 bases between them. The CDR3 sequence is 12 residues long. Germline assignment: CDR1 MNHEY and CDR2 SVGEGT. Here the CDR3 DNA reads TGTGCCAGCAGTTACATGTCCTACGAGCAGTACTTC. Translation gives CASSYMSYEQYF.

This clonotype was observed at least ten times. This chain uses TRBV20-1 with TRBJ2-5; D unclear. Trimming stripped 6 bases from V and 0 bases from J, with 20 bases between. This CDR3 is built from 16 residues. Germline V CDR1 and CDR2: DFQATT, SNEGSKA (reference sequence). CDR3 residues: CSATPRIGWDQETQYF. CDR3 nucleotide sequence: TGCAGTGCCACCCCTCGGATCGGCTGGGACCAAGAGACCCAGTACTTC.

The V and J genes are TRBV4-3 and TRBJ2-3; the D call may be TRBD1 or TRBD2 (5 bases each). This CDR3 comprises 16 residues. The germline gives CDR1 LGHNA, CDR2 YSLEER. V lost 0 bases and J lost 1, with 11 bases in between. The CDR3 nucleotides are TGCGCCAGCAGCCAAGATGGGGGTAGGGGCACAGATACGCAGTATTTT. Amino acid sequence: CASSQDGGRGTDTQYF.

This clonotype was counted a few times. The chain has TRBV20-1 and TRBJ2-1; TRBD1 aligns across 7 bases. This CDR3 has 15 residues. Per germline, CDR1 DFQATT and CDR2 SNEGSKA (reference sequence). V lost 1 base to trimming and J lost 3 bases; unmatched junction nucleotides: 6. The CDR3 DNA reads TGCAGTGCTAGAGGGTGGCAGGGGGACTACAATGAGCAGTTCTTC. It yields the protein CSARGWQGDYNEQFF.

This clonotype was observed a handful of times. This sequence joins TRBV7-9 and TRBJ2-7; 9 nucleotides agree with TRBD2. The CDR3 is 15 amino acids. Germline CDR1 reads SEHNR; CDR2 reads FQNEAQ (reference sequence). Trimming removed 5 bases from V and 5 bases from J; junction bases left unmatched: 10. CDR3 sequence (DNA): TGTGCCAGCAGCCTCCTGACTAGCGGCTGGGACGAGCAGTACTTC. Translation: CASSLLTSGWDEQYF.

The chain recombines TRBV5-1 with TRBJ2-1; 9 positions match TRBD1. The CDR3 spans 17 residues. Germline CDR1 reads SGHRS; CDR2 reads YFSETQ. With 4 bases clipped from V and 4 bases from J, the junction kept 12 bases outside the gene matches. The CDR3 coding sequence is TGCGCCAGCAGCCTCGCTGGAGGACAGGGGACATACAATGAGCAGTTCTTC. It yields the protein CASSLAGGQGTYNEQFF.

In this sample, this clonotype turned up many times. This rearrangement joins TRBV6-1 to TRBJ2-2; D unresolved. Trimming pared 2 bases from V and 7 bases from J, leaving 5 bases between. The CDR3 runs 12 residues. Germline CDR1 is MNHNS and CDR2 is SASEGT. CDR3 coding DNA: TGTGCCAGCAGTGAACCGTACGGGGAGCTGTTTTTT. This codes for CASSEPYGELFF.

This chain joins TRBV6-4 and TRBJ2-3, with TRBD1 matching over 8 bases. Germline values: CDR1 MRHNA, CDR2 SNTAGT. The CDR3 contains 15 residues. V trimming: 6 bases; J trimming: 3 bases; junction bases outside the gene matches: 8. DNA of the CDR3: TGTGCCAGCAGCCCGGGCAGGGGGCGAACAGATACGCAGTATTTT. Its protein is CASSPGRGRTDTQYF.

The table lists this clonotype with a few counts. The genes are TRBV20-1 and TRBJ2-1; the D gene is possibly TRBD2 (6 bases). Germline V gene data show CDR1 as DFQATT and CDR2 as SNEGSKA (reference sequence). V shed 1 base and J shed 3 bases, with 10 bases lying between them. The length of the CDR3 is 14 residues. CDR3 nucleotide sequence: TGCAGTGCTAGAGGTCTAGCGCACTACAATGAGCAGTTCTTC. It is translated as CSARGLAHYNEQFF.

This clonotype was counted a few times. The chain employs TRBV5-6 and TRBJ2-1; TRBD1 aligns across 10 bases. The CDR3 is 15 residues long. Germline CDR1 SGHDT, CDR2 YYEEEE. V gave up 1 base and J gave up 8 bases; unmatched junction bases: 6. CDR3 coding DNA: TGTGCCAGCAGCTTGCGGGGGACAGGGGTCCATGAGCAGTTCTTC. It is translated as CASSLRGTGVHEQFF.

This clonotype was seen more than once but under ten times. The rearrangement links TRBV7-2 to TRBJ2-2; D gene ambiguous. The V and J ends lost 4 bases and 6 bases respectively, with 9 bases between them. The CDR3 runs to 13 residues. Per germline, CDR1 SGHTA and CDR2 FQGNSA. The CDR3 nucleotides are TGTGCCAGCAGCTGGAGCCGATCCGGGGAGCTGTTTTTT. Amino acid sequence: CASSWSRSGELFF.

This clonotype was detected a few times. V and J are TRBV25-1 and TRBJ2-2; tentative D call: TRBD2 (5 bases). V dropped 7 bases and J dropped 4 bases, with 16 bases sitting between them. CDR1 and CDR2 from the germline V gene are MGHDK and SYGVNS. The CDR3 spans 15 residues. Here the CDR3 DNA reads TGTGCCAGCACCGGAGGTGCTAGAGGCACCGGGGAGCTGTTTTTT. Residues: CASTGGARGTGELFF.

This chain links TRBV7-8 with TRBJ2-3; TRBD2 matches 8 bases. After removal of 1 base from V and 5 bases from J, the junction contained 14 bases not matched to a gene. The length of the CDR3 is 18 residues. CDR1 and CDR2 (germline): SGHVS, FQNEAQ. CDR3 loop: CASSLGALRGRRRDTQYF. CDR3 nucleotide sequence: TGTGCCAGCAGCTTAGGCGCGCTTCGCGGGAGGAGGAGAGATACGCAGTATTTT. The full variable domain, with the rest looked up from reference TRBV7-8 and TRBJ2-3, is GAGVSQSPRYKVAKRGQDVALRCDPISGHVSLFWYQQALGQGPEFLTYFQNEAQLDKSGLPSDRFFAERPEGSVSTLKIQRTQQEDSAVYLCASSLGALRGRRRDTQYFGPGTRLTVL.

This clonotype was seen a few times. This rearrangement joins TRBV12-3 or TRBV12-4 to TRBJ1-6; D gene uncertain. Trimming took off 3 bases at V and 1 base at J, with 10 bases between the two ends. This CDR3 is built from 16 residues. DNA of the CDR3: TGTGCCAGCAGTTTCTTAGGTTTGTCCTATAATTCACCCCTCCACTTT. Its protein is CASSFLGLSYNSPLHF.

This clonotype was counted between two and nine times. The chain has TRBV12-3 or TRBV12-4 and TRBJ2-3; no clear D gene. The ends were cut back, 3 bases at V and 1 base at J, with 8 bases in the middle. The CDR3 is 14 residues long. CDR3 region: CASSFSYGTDTQYF. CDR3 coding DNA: TGTGCCAGCAGTTTTTCCTACGGCACAGATACGCAGTATTTT.

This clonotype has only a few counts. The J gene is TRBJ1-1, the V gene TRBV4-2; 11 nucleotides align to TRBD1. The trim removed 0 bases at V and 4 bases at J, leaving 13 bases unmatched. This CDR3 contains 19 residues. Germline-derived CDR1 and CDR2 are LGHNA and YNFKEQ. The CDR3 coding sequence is TGTGCCAGCAGCCAAGATCAGTTTCGGGACAGGGGGGACGGCACTGAAGCTTTCTTT. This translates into CASSQDQFRDRGDGTEAFF.

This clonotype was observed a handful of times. CDR3 residues: CASSLRAGSDNEQFF. Written as DNA, the CDR3 is TGCGCCAGCAGCTTGAGGGCAGGGAGTGACAATGAGCAGTTCTTC. The chain combines TRBV5-1 with TRBJ2-1; D is possibly TRBD1 or TRBD2 (5 bases each). The CDR3 is made up of 15 amino acids. Germline V lookup: CDR1 SGHRS, CDR2 YFSETQ. Trimming removed 1 base at V and 5 bases at J, with 13 bases between.

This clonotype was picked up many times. CDR3 sequence: CSARGGAYNEQFF. CDR3 nucleotides: TGCAGTGCTAGGGGGGGGGCCTACAATGAGCAGTTCTTC. This chain joins TRBV20-1 and TRBJ2-1, with 7 nucleotides matching TRBD2. After removal of 3 bases from V and 2 bases from J, the junction contained 1 base not matched to a gene. Per germline, CDR1 DFQATT and CDR2 SNEGSKA (reference sequence). This CDR3 is 13 amino acids long.